This TCR beta chain was found in a study of cytotoxic CD8 clonotypes in ibrutinib-treated CLL. General observations from the study: Contraction or stability on treatment characterized the public clonotypes, which were uncommon.

Note on this clone: Its antigen is undetermined.

J was trimmed by 6 bases and V by 3 bases; bases with no gene match: 5. CDR1 SGHRS and CDR2 YFSETQ come from the germline V gene. The CDR3 extends over 15 amino acids. Here immunoSEQ multiplex PCR was the method, and the copy in TCRdb shows in-frame clones only, minus some. The sample lists 200,000 to 250,000 clones, around 70% occurring once. This receptor was identified in a human donor with chronic lymphocytic leukemia. The genes are TRBV5-1 and TRBJ2-7, with 14 positions matching TRBD2. Material: PBMCs, obtained after 24 months of ibrutinib treatment. CDR3 loop: CASSWGTSGSTEQYF. DNA of the CDR3: TGCGCCAGCAGCTGGGGGACTAGCGGGAGTACCGAGCAGTACTTC.